The present TCR beta chain was sequenced within a study of CD8 T cells in Susac syndrome. TCR beta was sequenced from blood CD8+ and CD4+ T cells. RNA, at about 0.5 to 1 ug, was reverse transcribed with random hexamers. The immunoSEQ assay covered 54 Vbeta and 13 Jbeta segments for CDR3. In TCRdb, the immunoSEQ multiplex PCR reads were re-called with MiXCR into one record per CDR3 protein. The sample consists of some 120,000 distinct CDR3 sequences, 93% of them appearing once. With 4 bases clipped from V and 2 bases from J, the junction kept 8 bases outside the gene matches. The CDR3 loop spans 16 amino acids. CDR1 is SEHNR, CDR2 FQNEAQ, per germline (reference sequence).

The receptor was isolated from a human donor with multiple sclerosis. The chain combines TRBV7-9 with TRBJ2-3; the match to TRBD2 covers 8 bases. Sequencing used CD8+ T cells from PBMCs. The CDR3 is CASSSRGGRYTDTQYF. The CDR3 coding sequence is TGTGCCAGCAGCTCCCGGGGGGGGCGCTACACAGATACGCAGTATTTT.